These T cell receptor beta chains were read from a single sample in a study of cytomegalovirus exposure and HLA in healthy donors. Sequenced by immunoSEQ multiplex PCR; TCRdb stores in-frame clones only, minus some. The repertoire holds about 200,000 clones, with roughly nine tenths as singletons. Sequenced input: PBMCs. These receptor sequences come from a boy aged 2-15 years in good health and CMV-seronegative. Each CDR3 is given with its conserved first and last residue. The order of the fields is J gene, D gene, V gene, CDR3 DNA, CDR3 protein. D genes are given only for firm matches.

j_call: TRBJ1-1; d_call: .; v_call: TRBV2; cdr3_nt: TGTGCCAGCACCTCGGGGTCGAACACTGAAGCTTTCTTT; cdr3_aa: CASTSGSNTEAFF
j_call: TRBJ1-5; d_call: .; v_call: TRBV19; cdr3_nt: TGTGCCAGTAGTATCCGGGACTTCAATCAGCCCCAGCATTTT; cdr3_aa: CASSIRDFNQPQHF
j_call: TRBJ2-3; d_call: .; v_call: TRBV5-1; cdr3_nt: TGCGCCAGCAGCTCCGAACAGGGAAGGATGCATACGCAGTATTTT; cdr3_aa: CASSSEQGRMHTQYF
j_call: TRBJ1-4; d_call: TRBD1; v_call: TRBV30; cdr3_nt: TGTGCCTGGCTACCACCGGGACAGCCTAATGAAAAACTGTTTTTT; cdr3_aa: CAWLPPGQPNEKLFF
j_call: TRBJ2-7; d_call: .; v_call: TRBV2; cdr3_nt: TGTGCCAGCAGTGGCAGGGTTCGCTCCTACGAGCAGTACTTC; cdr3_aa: CASSGRVRSYEQYF
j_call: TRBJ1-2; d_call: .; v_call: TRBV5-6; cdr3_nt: TGTGCCAGCAGCGCTACAGCGGATTCCTATGGCTACACCTTC; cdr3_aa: CASSATADSYGYTF
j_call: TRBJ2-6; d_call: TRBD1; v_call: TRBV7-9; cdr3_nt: TGTGCCAGCAGCTTAGCAAGGGACAGTTCAGTGGAAGAGGTCCTGACTTTC; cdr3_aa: CASSLARDSSVEEVLTF
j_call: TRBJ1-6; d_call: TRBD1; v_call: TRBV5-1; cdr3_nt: TGCGCCAGCAGCTTCTCAACGGGACAGGACCTTAATTCACCCCTCCACTTT; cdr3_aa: CASSFSTGQDLNSPLHF
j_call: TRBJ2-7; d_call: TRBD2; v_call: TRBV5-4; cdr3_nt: TGTGCCAGCAGCGATCCGGGACTAGCGGGAGCGAACTACGAGCAGTACTTC; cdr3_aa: CASSDPGLAGANYEQYF
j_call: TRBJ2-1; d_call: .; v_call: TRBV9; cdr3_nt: TGTGCCAGCAGCGTAGCGACAACTGGGTTTTCCTACAATGAGCAGTTCTTC; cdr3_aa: CASSVATTGFSYNEQFF
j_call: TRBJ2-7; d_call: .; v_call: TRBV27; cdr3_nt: TGTGCCAGCAGTTTATTGGCAGGTTCGACCTACGAGCAGTACTTC; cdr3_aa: CASSLLAGSTYEQYF
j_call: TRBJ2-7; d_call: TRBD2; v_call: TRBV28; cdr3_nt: TGTGCCAGCAGTTTATTGGGACTAGCGGACTACGAGCAGTACTTC; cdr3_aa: CASSLLGLADYEQYF
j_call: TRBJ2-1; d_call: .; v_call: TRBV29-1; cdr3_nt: TGCAGCGTTGAAGGCAGAGGCCGGAATGAGCAGTTCTTC; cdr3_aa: CSVEGRGRNEQFF